The clone carrying this TCR beta chain was seen only a few times. The antigen remains undetermined. TCRdb re-derived calls from the reads in MiXCR, one entry per CDR3 protein. In the table there are 640,000 or so distinct CDR3 sequences, roughly 30% of which are singletons. These data are taken from a study of T cell repertoires in cytomegalovirus infection. This specimen consisted of cultured PBMCs, obtained from culture after CMV antigen stimulation. The sequence was collected from a human donor in good health (CMV status not recorded). Some clones in this sample may be carry-over from other donors' samples.

The CDR3 sequence is CASGLASSGTEAFF. The CDR3 DNA reads as TGTGCTAGTGGTTTGGCCTCGTCTGGTACTGAAGCTTTCTTT. The chain has TRBV12-5 and TRBJ1-1; unclear D gene. This CDR3 region has 14 residues. The V end was cut by 1 base, the J end by 5 bases, with 11 bases between. From germline, CDR1 is LGHNT and CDR2 FRNRAP.